This T cell receptor (beta chain) was recorded in a study of T-cell memory formation after mild COVID-19. Overall study: The TCR clusters were mostly specific to one donor.

With 1 base removed from V and 1 base from J, the gap between germline ends came to 14 bases. Germline loops: CDR1 SGHAT, CDR2 FQNNGV. The CDR3 covers 17 residues. TCRdb recomputed calls from the 5' RACE reads with MiXCR, one row per CDR3 protein. The sample lists approximately 410,000 distinct CDR3 sequences, more than 20% seen once, with about 12% in the top ten. This clonotype was seen only a few times. Its antigen is undetermined. Findings and limits, study-wide: CD4+ contracting clones were found mainly in CM and EM, and CD8+ ones in EMRA.

This sequence joins TRBV11-2 and TRBJ2-1; tentatively, D is TRBD1 or TRBD2 (5 bases each). The sample comprised PBMCs or a T cell subset sorted from them (not recorded which). The source of this sequence is an adult woman who had mild COVID-19 (a few samples of this study predate the infection). Cell type and time point are not known. CDR3 sequence: CASSLGTRDQSYNEQFF. The DNA of the CDR3 is TGTGCCAGCAGCTTAGGGACCCGGGACCAATCCTACAATGAGCAGTTCTTC.